Listed below are T cell receptor beta chains from one sample, sequenced in a study of cytomegalovirus exposure and HLA in healthy donors. TCRdb keeps only in-frame clones here, not all; method: immunoSEQ multiplex PCR. The repertoire holds roughly 200,000 clones, with 70% to 80% as singletons. Sample: PBMCs. These receptor sequences come from a woman in her 30s in good health and CMV-seropositive. Each CDR3 is given with its conserved first and last residue. D genes are given only for firm matches. Clone size is not always given. Where it is, it says once, few, many or a class for expanded clones.

abundance: .; v_gene: TRBV5-1; j_gene: TRBJ2-1; d_gene: .; CDR3aa: CASSLKANEQFF; CDR3nt: TGCGCCAGCAGCTTGAAAGCGAATGAGCAGTTCTTC
abundance: few; v_gene: TRBV30; j_gene: TRBJ2-6; d_gene: TRBD1; CDR3aa: CAWSAGQGVLTF; CDR3nt: TGTGCCTGGAGTGCTGGACAGGGGGTCCTGACTTTC
abundance: .; v_gene: TRBV5-4; j_gene: TRBJ1-2; d_gene: .; CDR3aa: CASSRGQIANYGYTF; CDR3nt: TGTGCCAGCAGCAGAGGACAGATAGCTAACTATGGCTACACCTTC
abundance: .; v_gene: TRBV7-6; j_gene: TRBJ2-1; d_gene: TRBD2; CDR3aa: CASSYTGTSGLQFF; CDR3nt: TGTGCCAGCAGCTATACCGGGACTAGCGGCTTGCAGTTCTTC
abundance: .; v_gene: TRBV4-3; j_gene: TRBJ1-4; d_gene: .; CDR3aa: CASSQDWDSATNEKLFF; CDR3nt: TGCGCCAGCAGCCAAGATTGGGACTCTGCAACTAATGAAAAACTGTTTTTT
abundance: .; v_gene: TRBV30; j_gene: TRBJ2-1; d_gene: TRBD2; CDR3aa: CAWSVRLAEEQFF; CDR3nt: TGTGCCTGGAGTGTAAGACTAGCGGAGGAGCAGTTCTTC
abundance: once; v_gene: TRBV7-9; j_gene: TRBJ1-4; d_gene: .; CDR3aa: CASSPPGEEFGEKLFF; CDR3nt: TGTGCCAGCAGCCCCCCCGGGGAGGAGTTTGGTGAAAAACTGTTTTTT
abundance: .; v_gene: TRBV4-3; j_gene: TRBJ1-1; d_gene: .; CDR3aa: CASRAGEGENTEAFF; CDR3nt: TGCGCCAGCAGAGCCGGGGAGGGGGAAAACACTGAAGCTTTCTTT
abundance: .; v_gene: TRBV11-1; j_gene: TRBJ1-1; d_gene: .; CDR3aa: CASSLGQAGAFF; CDR3nt: TGTGCCAGCAGCTTAGGACAGGCTGGGGCTTTCTTT
abundance: .; v_gene: TRBV5-1; j_gene: TRBJ2-1; d_gene: .; CDR3aa: CASRPGQLHYNEQFF; CDR3nt: TGCGCCAGCAGACCTGGACAGCTACACTACAATGAGCAGTTCTTC
abundance: .; v_gene: TRBV5-1; j_gene: TRBJ2-1; d_gene: TRBD2; CDR3aa: CASSRTSAGGEQFF; CDR3nt: TGCGCCAGCAGCAGAACTAGCGCGGGAGGTGAGCAGTTCTTC
abundance: .; v_gene: TRBV13; j_gene: TRBJ2-3; d_gene: TRBD2; CDR3aa: CASSARGVAGEDRLNTQYF; CDR3nt: TGTGCCAGCAGCGCGCGGGGGGTAGCGGGGGAAGACCGTTTGAATACGCAGTATTTT
abundance: .; v_gene: TRBV7-9; j_gene: TRBJ1-1; d_gene: TRBD1; CDR3aa: CASSLGQGAETEAFF; CDR3nt: TGTGCCAGCAGCTTGGGACAGGGGGCTGAGACTGAAGCTTTCTTT
abundance: .; v_gene: TRBV2; j_gene: TRBJ1-2; d_gene: TRBD1; CDR3aa: CASSVQGADYGYTF; CDR3nt: TGTGCCAGCAGTGTACAGGGGGCGGACTATGGCTACACCTTC
abundance: few; v_gene: TRBV19; j_gene: TRBJ1-6; d_gene: .; CDR3aa: CASSIGLSINSPLHF; CDR3nt: TGTGCCAGTAGTATAGGGCTGTCGATTAATTCACCCCTCCACTTT
abundance: .; v_gene: TRBV7-9; j_gene: TRBJ2-1; d_gene: TRBD2; CDR3aa: CASSLVPSGSYNEQFF; CDR3nt: TGTGCCAGCAGCTTAGTTCCTAGCGGCTCCTACAATGAGCAGTTCTTC
abundance: .; v_gene: TRBV11-3; j_gene: TRBJ2-2; d_gene: .; CDR3aa: CASSQRSGSGELFF; CDR3nt: TGTGCCAGCAGTCAGAGGTCGGGGAGTGGGGAGCTGTTTTTT
abundance: .; v_gene: TRBV11-2; j_gene: TRBJ2-7; d_gene: .; CDR3aa: CASRLNIPYEQYF; CDR3nt: TGTGCCAGCAGACTTAATATTCCCTACGAGCAGTACTTC
abundance: few; v_gene: TRBV6-1; j_gene: TRBJ2-4; d_gene: TRBD1; CDR3aa: CASSVVTGIAKNIQYF; CDR3nt: TGTGCCAGCAGTGTAGTGACAGGGATAGCCAAAAACATTCAGTACTTC
abundance: .; v_gene: TRBV6-4; j_gene: TRBJ1-6; d_gene: .; CDR3aa: CASSARWGHSPLHF; CDR3nt: TGTGCCAGCAGTGCCCGGTGGGGCCATTCACCCCTCCACTTT
abundance: .; v_gene: TRBV2; j_gene: TRBJ1-5; d_gene: .; CDR3aa: CASSPRGIGSNQPQHF; CDR3nt: TGTGCCAGCAGTCCAAGGGGGATTGGTAGCAATCAGCCCCAGCATTTT
abundance: .; v_gene: TRBV11-3; j_gene: TRBJ1-1; d_gene: TRBD1; CDR3aa: CASSFQGGLNTEAFF; CDR3nt: TGTGCCAGCAGCTTTCAAGGGGGCTTGAACACTGAAGCTTTCTTT
abundance: .; v_gene: TRBV7-8; j_gene: TRBJ2-1; d_gene: TRBD1; CDR3aa: CASSSQTGGAHNEQFF; CDR3nt: TGTGCCAGCAGCAGCCAGACAGGGGGCGCTCACAATGAGCAGTTCTTC
abundance: .; v_gene: TRBV4-2; j_gene: TRBJ1-1; d_gene: .; CDR3aa: CASSQGAGMAEAFF; CDR3nt: TGTGCCAGCAGCCAAGGGGCGGGGATGGCCGAAGCTTTCTTT
abundance: .; v_gene: TRBV29-1; j_gene: TRBJ2-5; d_gene: .; CDR3aa: CSVEVVTRETQYF; CDR3nt: TGCAGCGTTGAAGTGGTCACCCGGGAGACCCAGTACTTC
abundance: few; v_gene: TRBV13; j_gene: TRBJ2-2; d_gene: .; CDR3aa: CASSPRTRPNTGELFF; CDR3nt: TGTGCCAGCAGCCCGAGGACACGACCGAACACCGGGGAGCTGTTTTTT
abundance: few; v_gene: TRBV7-9; j_gene: TRBJ1-4; d_gene: TRBD1; CDR3aa: CASSSSTGANEKLFF; CDR3nt: TGTGCCAGCAGCTCCAGTACAGGGGCTAATGAAAAACTGTTTTTT
abundance: .; v_gene: TRBV6-1; j_gene: TRBJ2-1; d_gene: TRBD2; CDR3aa: CASSDEASGSNEQFF; CDR3nt: TGTGCCAGCAGTGACGAAGCTAGCGGGAGTAATGAGCAGTTCTTC
abundance: .; v_gene: TRBV7-8; j_gene: TRBJ1-2; d_gene: .; CDR3aa: CASSATLGGPTNYGYTF; CDR3nt: TGTGCCAGCAGCGCAACCCTCGGGGGACCTACTAACTATGGCTACACCTTC
abundance: .; v_gene: TRBV15; j_gene: TRBJ2-1; d_gene: TRBD2; CDR3aa: CATAGDPSSYNEQFF; CDR3nt: TGTGCCACCGCGGGGGACCCGAGCTCCTACAATGAGCAGTTCTTC
abundance: .; v_gene: TRBV18; j_gene: TRBJ1-4; d_gene: .; CDR3aa: CASSPTTVSELFF; CDR3nt: TGTGCCAGCTCACCAACGACGGTTAGCGAACTGTTTTTT
abundance: .; v_gene: TRBV6-6; j_gene: TRBJ1-1; d_gene: .; CDR3aa: CASSLQFGGTEAFF; CDR3nt: TGTGCCAGCAGTCTCCAATTCGGGGGTACTGAAGCTTTCTTT
abundance: .; v_gene: TRBV5-1; j_gene: TRBJ2-6; d_gene: .; CDR3aa: CASSPGHHSGANVLTF; CDR3nt: TGCGCCAGCAGCCCCGGACACCACTCTGGGGCCAACGTCCTGACTTTC
abundance: .; v_gene: TRBV5-4; j_gene: TRBJ1-2; d_gene: .; CDR3aa: CASSLTPNYGYTF; CDR3nt: TGTGCCAGCAGCTTGACTCCTAACTATGGCTACACCTTC
abundance: .; v_gene: TRBV28; j_gene: TRBJ1-5; d_gene: .; CDR3aa: CASNQGNQPQHF; CDR3nt: TGTGCCAGCAACCAGGGAAATCAGCCCCAGCATTTT
abundance: .; v_gene: TRBV5-1; j_gene: TRBJ2-7; d_gene: TRBD1; CDR3aa: CASSRDRLYEQYF; CDR3nt: TGCGCCAGCAGCCGGGACAGGCTTTACGAGCAGTACTTC
abundance: .; v_gene: TRBV21-1; j_gene: TRBJ2-7; d_gene: .; CDR3aa: CASSKVGSPRAEQYF; CDR3nt: TGTGCCAGCAGCAAAGTAGGTAGCCCTAGAGCCGAGCAGTACTTC
abundance: .; v_gene: TRBV21-1; j_gene: TRBJ2-7; d_gene: .; CDR3aa: CATSGGTGTYEQYF; CDR3nt: TGTGCCACCTCAGGAGGGACAGGGACTTACGAGCAGTACTTC
abundance: .; v_gene: TRBV7-9; j_gene: TRBJ1-2; d_gene: TRBD1; CDR3aa: CASSLGQGYGYTF; CDR3nt: TGTGCCAGCAGCTTGGGACAGGGCTATGGCTACACCTTC
abundance: .; v_gene: TRBV4-2; j_gene: TRBJ2-7; d_gene: TRBD2; CDR3aa: CASSQPHVSGGEHEQYF; CDR3nt: TGTGCCAGCAGCCAACCCCACGTATCGGGAGGAGAGCACGAGCAGTACTTC
abundance: .; v_gene: TRBV29-1; j_gene: TRBJ2-7; d_gene: TRBD2; CDR3aa: CSVKLAGGSSYEQYF; CDR3nt: TGCAGCGTTAAGCTAGCGGGAGGAAGCTCCTACGAGCAGTACTTC
abundance: .; v_gene: TRBV5-1; j_gene: TRBJ1-1; d_gene: .; CDR3aa: CASSLEGLAAFF; CDR3nt: TGCGCCAGCAGCTTAGAGGGCCTCGCGGCTTTCTTT